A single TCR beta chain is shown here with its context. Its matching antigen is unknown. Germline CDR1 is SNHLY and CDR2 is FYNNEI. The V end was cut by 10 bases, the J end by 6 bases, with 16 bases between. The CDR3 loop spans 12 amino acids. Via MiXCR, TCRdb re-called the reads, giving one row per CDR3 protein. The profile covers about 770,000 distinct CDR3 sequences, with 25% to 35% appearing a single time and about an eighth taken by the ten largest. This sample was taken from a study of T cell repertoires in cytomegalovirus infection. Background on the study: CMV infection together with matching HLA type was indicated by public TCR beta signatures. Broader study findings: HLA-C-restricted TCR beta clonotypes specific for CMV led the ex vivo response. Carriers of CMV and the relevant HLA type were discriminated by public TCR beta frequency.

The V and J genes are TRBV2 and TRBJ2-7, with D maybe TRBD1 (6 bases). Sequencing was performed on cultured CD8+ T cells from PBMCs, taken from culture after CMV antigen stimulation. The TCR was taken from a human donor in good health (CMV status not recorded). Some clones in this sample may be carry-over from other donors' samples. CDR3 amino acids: CATQTGALEQYF. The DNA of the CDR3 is TGTGCCACCCAGACAGGAGCCCTCGAGCAGTACTTC.